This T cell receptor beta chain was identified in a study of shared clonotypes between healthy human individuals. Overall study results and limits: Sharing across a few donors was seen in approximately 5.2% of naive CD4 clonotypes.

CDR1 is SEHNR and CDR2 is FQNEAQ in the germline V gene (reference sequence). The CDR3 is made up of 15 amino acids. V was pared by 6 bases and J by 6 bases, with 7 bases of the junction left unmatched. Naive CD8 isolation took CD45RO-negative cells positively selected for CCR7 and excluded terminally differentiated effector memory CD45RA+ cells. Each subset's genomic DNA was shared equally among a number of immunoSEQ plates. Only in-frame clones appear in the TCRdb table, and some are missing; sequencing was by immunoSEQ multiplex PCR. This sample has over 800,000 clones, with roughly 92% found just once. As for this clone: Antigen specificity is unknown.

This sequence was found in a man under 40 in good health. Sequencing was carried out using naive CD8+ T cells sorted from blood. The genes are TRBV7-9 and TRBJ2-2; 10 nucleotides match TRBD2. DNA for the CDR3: TGTGCCAGCAGTTCTAGCGGGAGCAAGGCCGGGGAGCTGTTTTTT. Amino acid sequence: CASSSSGSKAGELFF.